The 16 T cell receptor beta chains in this list originate from one sample, sequenced in a study of blood T cell repertoires in COVID-19. Libraries were prepared by immunoSEQ multiplex PCR; TCRdb keeps only in-frame clonotypes and omits some of them. The table lists about 200,000 clones, 80% to 90% of them singletons, with about 12% in the top ten. The sequencing input was PBMCs or T cells enriched from blood (not recorded which). The receptors here all came from a man aged 40-55 years who had recovered from COVID-19.

CDR3 loop: CASSLDRVTNEKLFF. The CDR3 DNA sequence: TGTGCCAGCAGCTTGGATCGGGTCACTAATGAAAAACTGTTTTTT. The J gene is TRBJ1-4, the V gene TRBV5-4; no definite D call. CDR3 length: 15 amino acids. V lost 0 bases and J 2 bases, leaving 8 bases between the germline ends. Germline CDR1 SGHNT, CDR2 YYREEE (reference sequence).

Only a few counts were recorded for this clone. V usage is TRBV5-1 and J usage is TRBJ2-1; TRBD2 is a possible D gene (7 bases). CDR1 is SGHRS and CDR2 is YFSETQ in the germline V gene. The V and J ends lost 0 bases and 7 bases respectively, with 17 bases between them. The CDR3 spans 16 residues. CDR3 sequence: CASSLGGLAGVNEQFF. CDR3 sequence (DNA): TGCGCCAGCAGCTTGGGGGGGCTGGCGGGAGTTAATGAGCAGTTCTTC. Using reference TRBV5-1 and TRBJ2-1 for the parts outside the CDR3, the full variable domain is KAGVTQTPRYLIKTRGQQVTLSCSPISGHRSVSWYQQTPGQGLQFLFEYFSETQRNKGNFPGRFSGRQFSNSRSEMNVSTLELGDSALYLCASSLGGLAGVNEQFFGPGTRLTVL.

This clone was picked up a small number of times. The chain links TRBV6-1 to TRBJ1-2; TRBD1 agrees at 8 bases. CDR1 and CDR2 from the germline V gene are MNHNS and SASEGT. J was trimmed by 4 bases and V by 3 bases; bases with no gene match: 4. There are 14 residues in the CDR3. The CDR3 DNA sequence: TGTGCCAGCAGTGACGGGACAGGCGTCTATGGCTACACCTTC. It yields the protein CASSDGTGVYGYTF.

The CDR3 nucleotides read TGTGCCAGCAGCTTAGTCGTAGGTCCAAAGAGGGAGACCCAGTACTTC. This sequence encodes CASSLVVGPKRETQYF. The chain is built from TRBV7-2 and TRBJ2-5; no definite D call. CDR1 and CDR2 from the germline V gene are SGHTA and FQGNSA. V shed 1 base and J shed 5 bases, with 17 bases lying between them. CDR3 length equals 16 residues. Looking up the rest from reference TRBV7-2 and TRBJ2-5 gives the full variable domain: GAGVSQSPSNKVTEKGKDVELRCDPISGHTALYWYRQSLGQGLEFLIYFQGNSAPDKSGLPSDRFSAERTGGSVSTLTIQRTQQEDSAVYLCASSLVVGPKRETQYFGPGTRLLVL.

This clone has just a few counts. The V and J genes are TRBV16 and TRBJ2-2; D is unclear. The CDR3 length is 12 residues. Per the germline V gene, CDR1 is KGHSY and CDR2 is FQNENV. V lost 4 bases to trimming and J lost 7 bases, with 7 bases between them. CDR3 coding DNA: TGTGCCAGCAGCCGTCAAAACGGGGAGCTGTTTTTT. Its protein is CASSRQNGELFF.

V usage is TRBV5-4 and J usage is TRBJ2-1; TRBD2 aligns across 7 bases. The germline V gene encodes CDR1 SGHNT and CDR2 YYREEE (reference sequence). This CDR3 has 15 residues. J gave up 8 bases and V 0 bases, and 8 bases lay outside the gene matches. The CDR3 DNA is TGTGCCAGCAGCTTGGCCAGCGGGATTCAGGATGAGCAGTTCTTC. Amino acids: CASSLASGIQDEQFF.

V and J are TRBV6-5 and TRBJ1-6, with TRBD1 as a possible D gene (6 bases). CDR1 MNHEY and CDR2 SVGAGI come from the germline V gene. CDR3 size: 14 residues. Trimming left V 7 bases short and J 5 bases short, with 12 bases between. This CDR3 is CASNIQGNNSPLHF. The CDR3 region has the DNA TGTGCCAGCAATATACAGGGCAATAATTCACCCCTCCACTTT.

The chain joins TRBV3-1 (or the pseudogene TRBV3-2) to TRBJ1-2; D possibly corresponds to TRBD1 (5 bases). This CDR3 is 13 amino acids long. From germline, CDR1 is LGHDT and CDR2 YNNKEL (reference sequence). V was cut by 1 base and J by 8 bases, with 11 bases left in between. This chain's CDR3 is CASSQGQGKGYTF. The CDR3 region has the DNA TGTGCCAGCAGCCAAGGGCAGGGAAAGGGCTACACCTTC.

The rearrangement joins TRBV18 to TRBJ2-3; D is possibly TRBD2 (5 bases). Trimming cost V 5 bases and J 0 bases, with 15 bases left between them. The CDR3 consists of 16 residues. Germline-derived CDR1 and CDR2 are KGHSH and LQKENI. The CDR3 DNA follows: TGTGCCAGCTCAAGGGCGGGCGGAACTAGCACAGATACGCAGTATTTT. Translation gives CASSRAGGTSTDTQYF.

This chain connects TRBV7-9 to TRBJ2-7; D is unclear. Germline assignment: CDR1 SEHNR and CDR2 FQNEAQ (reference sequence). The CDR3 runs 13 residues. Trimming removed 3 bases at V and 6 bases at J, with 12 bases between. The CDR3 loop is CASSFSSRPEQYF. The CDR3 DNA reads TGTGCCAGCAGCTTTTCGAGTCGCCCCGAGCAGTACTTC. The variable domain in full, with the rest retrieved from reference TRBV7-9 and TRBJ2-7, is DTGVSQNPRHKITKRGQNVTFRCDPISEHNRLYWYRQTLGQGPEFLTYFQNEAQLEKSRLLSDRFSAERPKGSFSTLEIQRTEQGDSAMYLCASSFSSRPEQYFGPGTRLTVT.

The chain is built from TRBV7-2 and TRBJ1-3; TRBD1 is a possible D gene (5 bases). The V end was cut by 1 base, the J end by 1 base, with 11 bases between. This CDR3 comprises 16 residues. The V gene's germline CDR1 is SGHTA and CDR2 FQGNSA. CDR3 in amino acids: CASSLVGQGSGNTIYF. CDR3 coding DNA: TGTGCCAGCAGCTTAGTGGGCCAGGGATCTGGAAACACCATATATTTT.

This chain links TRBV11-2 with TRBJ2-1; 8 nucleotides align to TRBD1. With 5 bases clipped from V and 10 bases from J, the junction kept 7 bases outside the gene matches. The germline CDR1 and CDR2 sequences are SGHAT and FQNNGV. The CDR3 is made up of 13 amino acids. DNA of the CDR3: TGTGCCAGCAGCCCCGACAGGGGCTCCGAGCAGTTCTTC. Translated, it gives CASSPDRGSEQFF.

The chain joins TRBV11-3 to TRBJ1-5; unclear D gene. Germline lookup yields CDR1 SGHNT and CDR2 YENEEA. CDR3 length: 13 residues. V gave up 0 bases and J gave up 7 bases, with 7 bases separating them. The CDR3 DNA reads TGTGCCAGCAGCTTAGATTGGCCCCAGCCCCAGCATTTT. This codes for CASSLDWPQPQHF.

The chain carries TRBV6-1 and TRBJ1-4; tentative D call: TRBD1 (5 bases). Germline values: CDR1 MNHNS, CDR2 SASEGT. V lost 2 bases to trimming and J lost 6 bases, with 16 bases between them. The CDR3 totals 16 residues. In nucleotides, the CDR3 is TGTGCCAGCAGTGAACTTAGGACATCGGTTGATGAAAAACTGTTTTTT. It codes for CASSELRTSVDEKLFF.

This chain uses TRBV27 with TRBJ2-2, with a possible D match to TRBD1 (6 bases). V was cut by 1 base and J by 5 bases, with 17 bases left in between. CDR1 and CDR2 (germline): MNHEY, SMNVEV (reference sequence). This CDR3 comprises 17 residues. The DNA of the CDR3 is TGTGCCAGCAGTTTATATTGGCAGGGGACGTCTACCGGGGAGCTGTTTTTT. Protein product: CASSLYWQGTSTGELFF.

The chain is built from TRBV7-7 and TRBJ2-1, with 8 positions matching TRBD2. Unmatched junction bases numbered 8, after V lost 3 bases and J lost 7 bases. Germline loops: CDR1 SSHAT, CDR2 FNYEAQ (reference sequence). This CDR3 region has 15 residues. CDR3 in amino acids: CASSFSSGWWNEQFF. CDR3 bases: TGTGCCAGCAGCTTCTCTAGCGGGTGGTGGAATGAGCAGTTCTTC.